This T cell receptor beta chain was found in a study of PD-L1 blockade in urothelial cancer (dated by TCRdb to between 2016 and 2019). With respect to the entire study: All patients started therapy around 2014 and received atezolizumab 1,200 mg intravenously every 3 weeks. About 90% of the roughly 29 patients were identified as males with urothelial cancer of bladder origin, and a prior smoking history was reported by 18 of 29 patients. An ECOG performance status of 0 or 1 was recorded for the patients, and 0 to 3 prior chemotherapy regimens had been received by the patients. Blood samples were analyzed 3 weeks after the start of treatment (second dose) and 6 weeks after the start of treatment. Blood samples yielded a median of around 150,000 T cells and more than 75,000 unique TCRs, with median clonality approximately 0.08. An exploratory multi-omic analysis was conducted of the somatic, immune and clinical correlates of response to PD-L1 blockade with atezolizumab in urothelial cancer. Pretreatment tumor samples and matched peripheral blood, collected serially before and after atezolizumab treatment, underwent TCR sequencing. Durable clinical benefit was defined as progression-free survival longer than 6 months, and TCR features were also tested against progression-free and overall survival. In the same patients, whole exome sequencing and RNA sequencing of pretreatment tumors were performed in addition to TCR sequencing. Nine patients reached durable clinical benefit, while roughly 22 patients did not. Pretreatment blood TCR-seq was available for twenty-nine patients, at least one posttreatment blood collection was obtained for 25 or so patients, and tumor TCR-seq was available for 25 or so patients.

As regards this clone: Its antigen is not yet known. The sample holds no much larger clone one base away, and base qualities are not on file.

The CDR3 runs 10 amino acids, cysteine and phenylalanine included. This entry keeps only the CDR3 DNA: 30 bases, framed from base 1. For CDR1 and CDR2, the germline V gene (reference sequence) lists DFQATT and SNEGSKA. The V and J ends are trimmed by 3 bases and 5 bases, leaving 4 bases between them. To estimate absolute template abundance from read counts, synthetic TCR analog templates were spiked into each PCR. Using the immunoSEQ assay, TCRbeta CDR3 regions were amplified from genomic DNA with bias-controlled V and J gene primers. Sequencing of rearranged TCRbeta segments was performed at approximately 20X coverage. The authors processed their data as follows. Clustering was used to correct sequencing errors, and CDR3s were annotated against IMGT to assign V, D and J genes. Downstream analyses used only productive TCRbeta rearrangements, leaving out any out-of-frame or stop-codon sequences. To compute clonality, Shannon entropy was normalized by the log of the number of unique productive sequences and then subtracted from one. Fisher's exact test with Benjamini-Hochberg correction, at a threshold of adjusted p below 0.01, was used to find clones that differed between time points or between blood and tumor. The clones in this table, taken by TCRdb from immuneACCESS, are in-frame only. Not every clone is retained; where verified, under half of the shortfall comes from an unresolved V gene, and the cause of the rest is unknown. That table furnishes V, J and clone size, whereas the DNA furnished D and trimming. This sample is represented by roughly 91,000 clones; approximately 87% of them were singletons. The ten most abundant clones make up around 15% of the sample.

Study-wide findings and limitations: Patients with durable benefit showed greater expansion of tumor-associated TCR clones in peripheral blood 3 weeks after starting treatment (n ≈ 21, p = 0.022). Improved progression-free and overall survival was found to be associated with pretreatment peripheral blood TCR clonality below the median. Because of the small sample size (n of about 29) and the many exploratory analyses performed, the results are intended to be regarded as hypothesis-generating.

Explained via the paper, the time point label denotes: pretreatment peripheral blood. The cohort comprised around 30 patients with locally advanced or metastatic urothelial carcinoma treated at Memorial Sloan Kettering on a trial protocol. Peripheral blood mononuclear cells were collected pretreatment and during treatment, at between 1 and 8 total time points per patient. The Qiagen DNeasy Blood extraction kit was used to purify genomic DNA from total PBMCs and tumor samples. Collected pretreatment and during treatment, PBMCs were isolated and stored as previously described. Sample: PBMCs, taken around atezolizumab (anti-PD-L1) treatment. This chain is built from TRBV20-1 and TRBJ2-5; the D gene remains uncertain. This TCR derives from a man in his 60s with urothelial cancer. For the CDR3, the sequence is CSARSETQYF. DNA sequence: TGCAGTGCTAGGTCGGAGACCCAGTACTTC.